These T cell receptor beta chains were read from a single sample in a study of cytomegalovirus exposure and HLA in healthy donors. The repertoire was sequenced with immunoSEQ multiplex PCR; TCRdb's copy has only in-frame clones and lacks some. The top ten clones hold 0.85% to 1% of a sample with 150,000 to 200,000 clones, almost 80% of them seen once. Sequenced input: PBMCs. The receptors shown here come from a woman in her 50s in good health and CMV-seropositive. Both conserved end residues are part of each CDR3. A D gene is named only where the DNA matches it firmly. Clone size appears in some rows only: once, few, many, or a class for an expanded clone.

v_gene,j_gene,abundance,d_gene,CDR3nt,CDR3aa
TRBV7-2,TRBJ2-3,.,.,TGTGCCAGCAGCTTAGCCCGGGCAGATACGCAGTATTTT,CASSLARADTQYF
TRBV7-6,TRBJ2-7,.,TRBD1,TGTGCCAGCAGCCAGGACAGGGACCAAAGCTCCTACGAGCAGTACTTC,CASSQDRDQSSYEQYF
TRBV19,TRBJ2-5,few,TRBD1,TGTGCCAGTAGCAATACAGGGGGCGAGACCCAGTACTTC,CASSNTGGETQYF
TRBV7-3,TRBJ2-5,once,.,TGTGCCAGCAGCTTAATGGGGGGGGCGGACCAAGAGACCCAGTACTTC,CASSLMGGADQETQYF
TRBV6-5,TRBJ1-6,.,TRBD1,TGTGCCAGCAGTTCCTACCTCACAGGGGTGGGTTCACCCCTCCACTTT,CASSSYLTGVGSPLHF
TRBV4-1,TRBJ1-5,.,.,TGCGCCAGCAGCCAAGTCACAGGCGTCAGTAATCAGCCCCAGCATTTT,CASSQVTGVSNQPQHF
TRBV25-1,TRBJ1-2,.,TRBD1,TGTGCCAGCAGTGGGGGACAGGGGCCCTATGGCTACACCTTC,CASSGGQGPYGYTF
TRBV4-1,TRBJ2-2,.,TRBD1,TGCGCCAGCAGCCAATCTTCATCGACAGGGGAGAATACCGGGGAGCTGTTTTTT,CASSQSSSTGENTGELFF
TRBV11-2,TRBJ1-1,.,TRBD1,TGTGCCAGCAGCTTAGCAGGGGGCACTGAAGCTTTCTTT,CASSLAGGTEAFF
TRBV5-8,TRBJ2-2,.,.,TGTGCCAGCTACCCCAGAGTGGGGACACGGAACACCGGGGAGCTGTTTTTT,CASYPRVGTRNTGELFF
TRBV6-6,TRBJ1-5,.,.,TGTGCCAGCACGGTGGAGGGCCAACCCCAGCATTTT,CASTVEGQPQHF
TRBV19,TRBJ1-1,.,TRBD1,TGTGCGGACAGGCAAAACACTGAAGCTTTCTTT,CADRQNTEAFF
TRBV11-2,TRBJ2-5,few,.,TGTGCCAGCAACCCGGGAGGGGGCGGGGAGACCCAGTACTTC,CASNPGGGGETQYF
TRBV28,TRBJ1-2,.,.,TGTGCCAGCAGTTTTCGAGTGGGCGGCTACACCTTC,CASSFRVGGYTF
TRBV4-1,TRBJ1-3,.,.,TGCGCCAGCAGTTTAGGACTCTCTGGAAACACCATATATTTT,CASSLGLSGNTIYF
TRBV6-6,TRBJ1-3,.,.,TGTGCCAGCAGTTACGGGACTTCCTCTGGAAACACCATATATTTT,CASSYGTSSGNTIYF
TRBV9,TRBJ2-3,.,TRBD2,TGTGCCAGCAGCGCCTCTAGCGGCTGGGCCGCCGATACGCAGTATTTT,CASSASSGWAADTQYF
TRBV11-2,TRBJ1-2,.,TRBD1,TGTGCCAGCGCCCCGGGACAGAACTATGGCTACACCTTC,CASAPGQNYGYTF
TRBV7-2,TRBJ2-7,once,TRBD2,TGTGCCAGCAGCCGTGGGGGGACTACCCAGGTTGGCGAGCAGTACTTC,CASSRGGTTQVGEQYF
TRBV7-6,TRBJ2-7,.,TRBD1,TGTGCCAGCAGCCCTGGGACAGGGGCCTCCTACGAGCAGTACTTC,CASSPGTGASYEQYF
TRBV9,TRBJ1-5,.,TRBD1,TGTGCCAGCAGCCCGGGACAGGGGGCTCAGCCCCAGCATTTT,CASSPGQGAQPQHF
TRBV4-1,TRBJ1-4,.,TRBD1,TGCGCCAGCAGCAAACGCAGGGGGAATGAGGAACTGTTTTTT,CASSKRRGNEELFF
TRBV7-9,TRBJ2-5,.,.,TGTGCCAGCAGCTGGCAGGGCGTATACCAAGAGACCCAGTACTTC,CASSWQGVYQETQYF
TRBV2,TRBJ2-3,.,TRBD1,TGTGCCAGCAGGGCCGGGACAGGGTACACAGATACGCAGTATTTT,CASRAGTGYTDTQYF
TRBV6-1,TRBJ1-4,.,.,TGTGCCAGCAGTGAATCCCCGGGATCTACCGGACTGTTTTTT,CASSESPGSTGLFF
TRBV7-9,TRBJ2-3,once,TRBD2,TGTGCCAGCAGCCCAGGAAATAGCGGGAGGCCTACCACAGATACGCAGTATTTT,CASSPGNSGRPTTDTQYF
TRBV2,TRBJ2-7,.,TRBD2,TGTGCCCAGCGGGGGAGCCCCGGACAGTTCGAGCAGTACTTC,CAQRGSPGQFEQYF
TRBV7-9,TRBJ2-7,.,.,TGTGCCAGCAGCTTAGGGGGGGTTAGATCCTACGAGCAGTACTTC,CASSLGGVRSYEQYF
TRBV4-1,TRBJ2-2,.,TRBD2,TGCGCCAGCAGCAATAGCGGGCTGAACACCGGGGAGCTGTTTTTT,CASSNSGLNTGELFF
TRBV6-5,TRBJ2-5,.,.,TGTGCCAGCAGTTACTCGGGCACAGGGCAAGAGACCCAGTACTTC,CASSYSGTGQETQYF
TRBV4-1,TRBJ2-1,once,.,TGCGCCAGCAGCCAAGTTTGGCTAGCAGAGTACAATGAGCAGTTCTTC,CASSQVWLAEYNEQFF
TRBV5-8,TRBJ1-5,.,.,TGTGCCAGCAGCCCGTACCTGGGTAGAGGTCAGCCCCAGCATTTT,CASSPYLGRGQPQHF
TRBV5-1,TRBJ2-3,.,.,TGCGCCAGCAGCTTCGCCGCGGGCGCAGATACGCAGTATTTT,CASSFAAGADTQYF
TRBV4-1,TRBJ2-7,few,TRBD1,TGCGCCAGCAGCCAAGTTGGGACAGGACCCTACGAGCAGTACTTC,CASSQVGTGPYEQYF
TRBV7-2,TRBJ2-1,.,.,TGTGCCAGCAGCTTATTGGGCAGGGTGCGGTTCTTC,CASSLLGRVRFF
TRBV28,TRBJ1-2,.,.,TGTGCCAGCAGTTTACACTTTACCTATGGCTACACCTTC,CASSLHFTYGYTF
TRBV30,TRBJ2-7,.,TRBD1,TGTGCCTGGAGCCCCGGGACAGCAGCGAAGCAGTACTTC,CAWSPGTAAKQYF
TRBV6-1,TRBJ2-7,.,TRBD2,TGTGCCAGCAGTGAAAGTGGTCCGGGGGGAGGTTCCTACGAGCAGTACTTC,CASSESGPGGGSYEQYF
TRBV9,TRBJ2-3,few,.,TGTGCCAGCAGCGCCCCATCCAACCCCAGGACAGATACGCAGTATTTT,CASSAPSNPRTDTQYF
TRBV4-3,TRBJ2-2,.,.,TGCGCCAGCAGCCAAGGACATACGAACACCGGGGAGCTGTTTTTT,CASSQGHTNTGELFF
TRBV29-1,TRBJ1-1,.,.,TGCAGCGCTAACACAGGGATGGGTACTGAAGCTTTCTTT,CSANTGMGTEAFF
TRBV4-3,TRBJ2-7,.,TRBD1,TGCGCCAGCAGCCATCTACAGGGGGCGGCGCAGGAGCAGTACTTC,CASSHLQGAAQEQYF
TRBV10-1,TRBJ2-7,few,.,TGCGCCAGCAGTGAAACGACAGGATCCTACGAGCAGTACTTC,CASSETTGSYEQYF
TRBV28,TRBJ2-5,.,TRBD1,TGTGCCAGCAACGACAGGGGCCAAGAGACCCAGTACTTC,CASNDRGQETQYF
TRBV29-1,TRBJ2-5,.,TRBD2,TGCAGCGGGGGGGGACGACAGACTCAAGAGACCCAGTACTTC,CSGGGRQTQETQYF
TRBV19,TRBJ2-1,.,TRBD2,TGTGCCAGTAGTACGACTAGCGGCCCCTACAATGAGCAGTTCTTC,CASSTTSGPYNEQFF
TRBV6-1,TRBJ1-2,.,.,TGTGCCAGCAGCCCCGATGGGGGGGACGACTATGGCTACACCTTC,CASSPDGGDDYGYTF
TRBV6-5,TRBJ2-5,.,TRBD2,TGTGCCAGCAGTTACTCAGCGGGGGGGCTAGAGACCCAGTACTTC,CASSYSAGGLETQYF
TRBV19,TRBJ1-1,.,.,TGTGCCAGTAGTATGCGGGGGCGAAGGGCTGAAGCTTTCTTT,CASSMRGRRAEAFF
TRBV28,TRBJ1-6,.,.,TGTGCCAGCAGTTCAAATTCACCCCTCCACTTT,CASSSNSPLHF
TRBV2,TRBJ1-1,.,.,TGTGCCAGCAGTCACCAGGGGAACACTGAAGCTTTCTTT,CASSHQGNTEAFF
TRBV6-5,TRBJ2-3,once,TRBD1,TGTGCCAGCAGTTACTCGGACAGGCTGGGAGATACGCAGTATTTT,CASSYSDRLGDTQYF